The next 5 T cell receptor beta chains were all read from a single sample in a study of blood T cells in healthy people across ages. The second PCR ran roughly 7 to 12 cycles with a sample-barcoded 5' primer and J-beta primers. TCRdb used MiXCR to reprocess the 5' RACE reads, holding one entry per CDR3 protein. Of around 1,000,000 distinct CDR3 sequences listed, 35% to 40% are singletons. What was sequenced was blood. The source is a man aged 18 to 30 in good health.

To note about this clonotype: The missing conserved phenylalanine or tryptophan at the end of this CDR3 makes a read error likely. V gene TRBV2 combines with J gene TRBJ2-1; D gene unclear. V was shortened by 6 bases and J by 7 bases, with 7 bases between the two germline ends. Per the germline V gene, CDR1 is SNHLY and CDR2 is FYNNEI. The CDR3 runs 11 residues. DNA for the CDR3: TGTGCCAGCAGCCTCAGGAATGAGCAGTTCTTA. As protein: CASSLRNEQFL.

This chain joins TRBV21-1 and TRBJ2-2; TRBD1, the table's D call, was not compared with the DNA. TRBV21-1 corresponds to a pseudogene. The CDR3 runs to 15 residues. The chain's CDR3 is CASSKSWTQAGELFF. The CDR3, as DNA: TGTGCCAGCAGCAAATCTTGGACACAGGCCGGGGAGCTGTTTTTT.

This clonotype was recorded once. The CDR3 sequence is CASSSMGQGARNEQFF. DNA for the CDR3: TGTGCCAGCAGCTCCATGGGACAGGGGGCGCGGAATGAGCAGTTCTTC. The rearrangement uses TRBV7-8 and TRBJ2-1; 12 bases map to TRBD1. Germline CDR1 is SGHVS and CDR2 is FQNEAQ. The CDR3 sequence is 16 residues long. V dropped 4 bases and J dropped 7; count of bases not matched to a gene: 8.

This clonotype was found once. Compared with germline, one end of the junction differs, possibly owing to a read error. The chain is built from TRBV12-3 or TRBV12-4 and TRBJ2-1, with D perhaps TRBD2 (6 bases). The CDR3 is 14 residues long. CDR3 sequence reads: CACSVRGGYNEQFF. The CDR3 coding sequence is TGCGCCTGCTCTGTGCGGGGTGGCTACAATGAGCAGTTCTTC.

The V call is TRBV12-3 or TRBV12-4, the J call TRBJ2-2; weak D call: TRBD2 (6 bases). CDR3 length: 13 amino acids. V lost 5 bases, J lost 8 bases, and 12 bases lay in between. The CDR3 coding sequence is TGTGCCAGCAGTAACTCCCGGGGGGGGGAGCTGTTTTTT. It codes for CASSNSRGGELFF.